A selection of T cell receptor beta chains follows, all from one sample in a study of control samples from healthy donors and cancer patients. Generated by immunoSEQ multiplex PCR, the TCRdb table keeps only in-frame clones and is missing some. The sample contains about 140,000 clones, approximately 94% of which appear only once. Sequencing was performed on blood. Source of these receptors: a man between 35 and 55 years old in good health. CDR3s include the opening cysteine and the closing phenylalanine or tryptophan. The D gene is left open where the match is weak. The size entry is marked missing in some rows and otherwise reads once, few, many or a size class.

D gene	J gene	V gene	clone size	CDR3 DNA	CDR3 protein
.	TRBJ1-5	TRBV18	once	TGTGCCAGCTCACCGGGCAGGGGTGGCAATCAGCCCCAGCATTTT	CASSPGRGGNQPQHF
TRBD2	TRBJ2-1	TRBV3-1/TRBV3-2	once	TGTGCCAGCAGCCGGACTAGCGGGAGTTGGTCCTACAATGAGCAGTTCTTC	CASSRTSGSWSYNEQFF
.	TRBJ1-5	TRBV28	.	TGTGCCAGCAGTTTCCAGTTAGGGCGGTTGCTAGATCAGCCCCAGCATTTT	CASSFQLGRLLDQPQHF
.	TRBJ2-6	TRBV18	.	TGTGCCAGCTCCCTGAACCCGGGACTGATTTCCTCTGGGGCCAACGTCCTGACTTTC	CASSLNPGLISSGANVLTF
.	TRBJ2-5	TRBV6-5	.	TGTGCCAGCAGAGGAGGAGGGGTCCAAGAGACCCAGTACTTC	CASRGGGVQETQYF
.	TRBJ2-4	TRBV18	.	TGTGCCAGCTCACCTTCTACCGAGGCCGGTTCCAAAAACATTCAGTACTTC	CASSPSTEAGSKNIQYF
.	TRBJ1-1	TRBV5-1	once	TGCGCCAGCAGCTTGGTGCAGGGCCAAATGAACACTGAAGCTTTCTTT	CASSLVQGQMNTEAFF
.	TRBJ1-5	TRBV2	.	TGTGCCAGCAGTGACGTGGGGGTTGGCAATCAGCCCCAGCATTTT	CASSDVGVGNQPQHF
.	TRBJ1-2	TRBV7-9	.	TGTGCCAGCAGCTTAGCCGGGACGGAACACTACACCTTC	CASSLAGTEHYTF
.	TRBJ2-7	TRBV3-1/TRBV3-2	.	TGTGCCAGCAGCCAAGGGGGACAATCCTACGAGCAGTACTTC	CASSQGGQSYEQYF
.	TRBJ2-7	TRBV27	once	TGTGCCAGCAGCCGCCGGCTTACGCAGGGGGGGGACGAGCAGTACTTC	CASSRRLTQGGDEQYF
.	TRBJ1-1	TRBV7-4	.	TGTGCCAGCAGCTCGTCTTTAAAAGGGAAGTGGAACACTGAAGCTTTCTTT	CASSSSLKGKWNTEAFF
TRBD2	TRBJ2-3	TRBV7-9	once	TGTGCCAGCAGCTTAGGTCGGCGGGAGGATACGCAGTATTTT	CASSLGRREDTQYF
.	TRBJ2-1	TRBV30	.	TGTGCCTGGGGGTGGACGGATGAGCAGTTCTTC	CAWGWTDEQFF
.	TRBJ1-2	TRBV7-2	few	TGTGCCAGCAGCTTAATGGTTTATTATGGCTACACCTTC	CASSLMVYYGYTF
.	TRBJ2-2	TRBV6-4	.	TGTGCCAGCAGTCCGGGACTTCCGAACACCGGGGAGCTGTTTTTT	CASSPGLPNTGELFF
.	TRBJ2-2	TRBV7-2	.	TGTGCCAGCAGCTTAAAGGGAATGGACGGGGAGCTGTTTTTT	CASSLKGMDGELFF
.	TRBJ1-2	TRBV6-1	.	TGTGCCAGCAGTGAAGGGGTAGGAGGGGCTAACTATGGCTACACCTTC	CASSEGVGGANYGYTF
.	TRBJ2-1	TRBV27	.	TGTGCCAGCAGTTTATGGCTAGGTCGGGACAATGAGCAGTTCTTC	CASSLWLGRDNEQFF
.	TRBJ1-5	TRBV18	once	TGTGCCAGCTCAAGGGGGACTCATAGCAATCAGCCCCAGCATTTT	CASSRGTHSNQPQHF
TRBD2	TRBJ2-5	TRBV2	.	TGTGCCAGCAGCGGAACCCTTCCCGGGGGGGGTGGGGTTCAAGAGACCCAGTACTTC	CASSGTLPGGGGVQETQYF
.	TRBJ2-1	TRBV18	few	TGTGCCAGCTCACCTAACCCCCAATCCTACAATGAGCAGTTCTTC	CASSPNPQSYNEQFF
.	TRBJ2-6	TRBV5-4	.	TGTGCCAGCAGCCCATGGAGGGCTGGGGCCAACGTCCTGACTTTC	CASSPWRAGANVLTF
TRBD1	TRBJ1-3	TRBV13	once	TGTGCCAGCAGCTTAGGGTCAGGGGGGCCCTCTGGAAACACCATATATTTT	CASSLGSGGPSGNTIYF
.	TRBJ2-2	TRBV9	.	TGTGCCAGCAGGGACTCCTCCGGGTACACCGGGGAGCTGTTTTTT	CASRDSSGYTGELFF
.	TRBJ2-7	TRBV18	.	TGTGCCAGCTCACGCCGGGACACGGACGAGCAGTACTTC	CASSRRDTDEQYF
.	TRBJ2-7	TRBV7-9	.	TGTGCCAGCAGCTCCAAAACCCTCTTAGGAGAGCAGTACTTC	CASSSKTLLGEQYF
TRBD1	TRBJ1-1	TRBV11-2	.	TGTGCCAGCAGCTTAATGACAGGGGTTTTGAACACTGAAGCTTTCTTT	CASSLMTGVLNTEAFF
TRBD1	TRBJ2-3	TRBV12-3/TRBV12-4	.	TGTGCCAGCAGTTTCGGGACAGGGAATACGCAGTATTTT	CASSFGTGNTQYF
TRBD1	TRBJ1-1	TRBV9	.	TGTGCCAGCAGCATGACAGGGGCCCATGGCACTGAAGCTTTCTTT	CASSMTGAHGTEAFF
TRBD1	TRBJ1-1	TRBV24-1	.	TGTGCCACCAGTGGAACAGGGGGGAACACTGAAGCTTTCTTT	CATSGTGGNTEAFF
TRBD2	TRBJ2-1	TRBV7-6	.	TGTGCCAGCAGCTTAGTCGTAAGCGGGAGCTACAATGAGCAGTTCTTC	CASSLVVSGSYNEQFF
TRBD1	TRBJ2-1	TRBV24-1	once	TGTGCCACCAGAGCCGGGACAGGGCCTAATAATGAGCAGTTCTTC	CATRAGTGPNNEQFF
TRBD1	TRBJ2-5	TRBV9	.	TGTGCCAGCAGCGTACCGAACTCTGGGGGGACAGGGCAAGAGACCCAGTACTTC	CASSVPNSGGTGQETQYF
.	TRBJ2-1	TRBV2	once	TGTGCCAGCAGTGGACTAGTCTCCTACAATGAGCAGTTCTTC	CASSGLVSYNEQFF
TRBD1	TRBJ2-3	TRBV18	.	TGTGCCAGCTCACCAGTTAGGACAGGGGGCAGCGGGGGCACAGATACGCAGTATTTT	CASSPVRTGGSGGTDTQYF
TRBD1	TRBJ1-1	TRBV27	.	TGTGCCAGCAGTTTAACTCTGGAGGGGGCTGTAGCTTTCTTT	CASSLTLEGAVAFF
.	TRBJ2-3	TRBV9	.	TGTGCCAGCAGCGTAGCGGCAGGGGCTCGGACAGATACGCAGTATTTT	CASSVAAGARTDTQYF
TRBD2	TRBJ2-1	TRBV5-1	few	TGCGCCAGCAGCTTGGTAGTAGCGGGAGGGTCGGTCAATGAGCAGTTCTTC	CASSLVVAGGSVNEQFF
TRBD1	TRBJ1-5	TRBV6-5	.	TGTGCCAGCAGTTCGGACAGGAGGAAGTCCCAGCATTTT	CASSSDRRKSQHF
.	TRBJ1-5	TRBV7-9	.	TGTGCCAGCAGCTTACCAGACCAGCCCCAGCATTTT	CASSLPDQPQHF
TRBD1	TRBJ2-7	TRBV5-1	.	TGCGCCAGCAGCTTTGGACAGGGGACCTACGAGCAGTACTTC	CASSFGQGTYEQYF
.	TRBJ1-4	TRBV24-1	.	TGTGCCACCAGTGAACCGGGAAATGAAAAACTGTTTTTT	CATSEPGNEKLFF
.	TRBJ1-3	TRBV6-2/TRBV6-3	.	TGTGCCAGCAGTTACCCGGCCTCTGGAAACACCATATATTTT	CASSYPASGNTIYF
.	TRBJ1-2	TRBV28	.	TGTGCCAGCAAGGGACCCGAGGGGTATGGCTACACCTTC	CASKGPEGYGYTF
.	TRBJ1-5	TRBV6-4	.	TGTGCCAGCAGTGACCGGGGGGGCGGAGGCAATCAGCCCCAGCATTTT	CASSDRGGGGNQPQHF
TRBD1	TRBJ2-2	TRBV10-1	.	TGCGCCAGCAGTGAGTCCTCAAGCGAGGACAGGGAAACCGGGGAGCTGTTTTTT	CASSESSSEDRETGELFF
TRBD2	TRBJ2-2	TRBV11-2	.	TGTGCCCCGGGGGGGTTAGCGGGAGCCGGGGAGCTGTTTTTT	CAPGGLAGAGELFF
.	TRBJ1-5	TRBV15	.	TGTGCCACCAGCAGAGGACGGATCGATAGCAATCAGCCCCAGCATTTT	CATSRGRIDSNQPQHF
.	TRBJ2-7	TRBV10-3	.	TGTGCCATCAGTGAGTCTCCCTACGAGCAGTACTTC	CAISESPYEQYF
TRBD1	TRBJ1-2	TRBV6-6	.	TGTGCCAGCAGTGCGGGACAGGGAATTTCTGGCTACACCTTC	CASSAGQGISGYTF
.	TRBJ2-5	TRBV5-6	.	TGTGCCAGCTCCGGTGATGGGGAGACCCAGTACTTC	CASSGDGETQYF
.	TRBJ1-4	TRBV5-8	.	TGTGCCAGCAGCTCTGAACTCAATCCTAATGAAAAACTGTTTTTT	CASSSELNPNEKLFF
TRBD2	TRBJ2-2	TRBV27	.	TGTGCCAGCAGTTTATTTGGGCGGGGGAAGGACACCGGGGAGCTGTTTTTT	CASSLFGRGKDTGELFF
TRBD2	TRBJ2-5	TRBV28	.	TGTGCCAGCAGTTTACGGCCTAGCGGGAAACAAGAGACCCAGTACTTC	CASSLRPSGKQETQYF
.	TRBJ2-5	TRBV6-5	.	TGTGCCAGCAGCCCCCCAGAGACCCAGTACTTC	CASSPPETQYF
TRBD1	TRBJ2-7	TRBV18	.	TGTGCCAGCTCACCACAACCACAGGGGGTGAAGCTAGCCGAGCAGTACTTC	CASSPQPQGVKLAEQYF
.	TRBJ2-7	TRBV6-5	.	TGTGCCAGCATATCAGATCCAGGTGACGAGCAGTACTTC	CASISDPGDEQYF
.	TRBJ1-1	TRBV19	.	TGTGCCAGTAGTAAGGGGGCTGAAGCTTTCTTT	CASSKGAEAFF
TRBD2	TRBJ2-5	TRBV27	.	TGTGCCAGCAGCAAAAGATGGAGGGGAGGGGCCCAAGAGACCCAGTACTTC	CASSKRWRGGAQETQYF